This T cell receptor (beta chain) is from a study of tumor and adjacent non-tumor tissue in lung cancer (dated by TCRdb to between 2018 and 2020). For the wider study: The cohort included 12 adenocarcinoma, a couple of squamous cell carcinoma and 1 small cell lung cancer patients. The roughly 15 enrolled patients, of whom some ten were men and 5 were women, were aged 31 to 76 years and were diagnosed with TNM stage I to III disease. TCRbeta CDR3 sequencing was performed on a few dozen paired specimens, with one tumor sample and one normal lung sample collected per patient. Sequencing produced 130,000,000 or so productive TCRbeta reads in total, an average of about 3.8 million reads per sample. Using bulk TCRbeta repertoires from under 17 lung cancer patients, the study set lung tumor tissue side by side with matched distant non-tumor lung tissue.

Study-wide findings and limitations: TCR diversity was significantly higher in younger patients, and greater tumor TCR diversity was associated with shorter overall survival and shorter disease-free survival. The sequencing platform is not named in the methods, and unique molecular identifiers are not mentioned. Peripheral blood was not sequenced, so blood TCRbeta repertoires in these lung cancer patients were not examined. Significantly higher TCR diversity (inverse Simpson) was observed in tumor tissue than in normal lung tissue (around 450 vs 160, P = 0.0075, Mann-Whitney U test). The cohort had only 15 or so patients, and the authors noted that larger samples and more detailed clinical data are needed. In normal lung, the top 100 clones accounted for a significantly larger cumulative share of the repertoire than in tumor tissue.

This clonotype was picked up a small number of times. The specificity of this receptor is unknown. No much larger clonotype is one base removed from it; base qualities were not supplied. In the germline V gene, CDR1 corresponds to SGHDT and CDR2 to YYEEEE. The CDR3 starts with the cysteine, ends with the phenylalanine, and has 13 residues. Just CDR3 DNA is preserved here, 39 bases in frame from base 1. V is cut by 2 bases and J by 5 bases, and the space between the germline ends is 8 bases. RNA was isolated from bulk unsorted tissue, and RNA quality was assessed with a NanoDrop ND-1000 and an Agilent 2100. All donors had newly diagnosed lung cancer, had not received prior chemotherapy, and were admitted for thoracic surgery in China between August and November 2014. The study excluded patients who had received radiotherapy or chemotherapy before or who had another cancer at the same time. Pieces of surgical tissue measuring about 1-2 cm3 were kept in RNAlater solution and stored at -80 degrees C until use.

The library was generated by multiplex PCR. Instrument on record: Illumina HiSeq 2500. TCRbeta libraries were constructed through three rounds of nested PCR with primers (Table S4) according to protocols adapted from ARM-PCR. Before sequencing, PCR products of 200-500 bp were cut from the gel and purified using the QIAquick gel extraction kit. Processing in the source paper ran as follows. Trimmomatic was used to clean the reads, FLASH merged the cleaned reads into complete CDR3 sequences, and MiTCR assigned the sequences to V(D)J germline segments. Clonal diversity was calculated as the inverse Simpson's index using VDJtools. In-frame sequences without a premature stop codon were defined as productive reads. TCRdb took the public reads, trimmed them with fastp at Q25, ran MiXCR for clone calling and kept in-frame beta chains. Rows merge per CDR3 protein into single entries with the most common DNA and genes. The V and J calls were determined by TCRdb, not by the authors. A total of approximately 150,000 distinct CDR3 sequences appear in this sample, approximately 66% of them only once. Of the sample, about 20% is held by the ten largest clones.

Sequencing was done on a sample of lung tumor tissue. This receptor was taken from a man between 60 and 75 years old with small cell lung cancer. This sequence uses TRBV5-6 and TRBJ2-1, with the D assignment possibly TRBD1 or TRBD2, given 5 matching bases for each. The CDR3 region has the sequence CASSLGTNNEQFF. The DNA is TGTGCCAGCAGCTTAGGGACGAACAATGAGCAGTTCTTC.